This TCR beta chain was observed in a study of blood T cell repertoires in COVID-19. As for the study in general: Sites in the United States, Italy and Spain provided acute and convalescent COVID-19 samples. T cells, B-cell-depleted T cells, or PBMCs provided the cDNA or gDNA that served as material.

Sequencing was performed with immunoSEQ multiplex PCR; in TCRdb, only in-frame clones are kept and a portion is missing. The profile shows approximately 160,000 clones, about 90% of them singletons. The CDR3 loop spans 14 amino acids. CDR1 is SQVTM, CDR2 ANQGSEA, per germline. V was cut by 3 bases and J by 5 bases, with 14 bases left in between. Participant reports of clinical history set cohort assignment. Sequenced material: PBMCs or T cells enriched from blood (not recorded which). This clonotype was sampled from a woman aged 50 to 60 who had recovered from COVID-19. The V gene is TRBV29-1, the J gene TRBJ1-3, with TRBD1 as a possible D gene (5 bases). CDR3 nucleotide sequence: TGCAGCGTTGAGGGAGCGGGGGGGAGAAACACCATATATTTT. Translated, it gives CSVEGAGGRNTIYF.